These T cell receptor beta chains were read from a single sample in a study of Graves' ophthalmopathy and Graves' hyperthyroidism. TCRdb passed the multiplex PCR reads through MiXCR, listing each CDR3 protein once. The sample records over 450,000 distinct CDR3 sequences, 14% being singletons. Sample: blood. The source of these receptors is a woman between 25 and 40 years old with Graves' ophthalmopathy. Each CDR3 is given with its conserved first and last residue. D genes are given only for firm matches. Only part of the rows carry a size: once, few, many, or a class if the clone is expanded.

V gene: TRBV4-1
D gene: .
clone size: .
J gene: TRBJ1-5
CDR3 protein: CASSQMTGLSNQPQHF
CDR3 DNA: TGCGCCAGCAGCCAAATGACAGGACTCTCCAATCAGCCCCAGCATTTT

V gene: TRBV5-6
D gene: .
clone size: many
J gene: TRBJ2-7
CDR3 protein: CASRVTFGEQYF
CDR3 DNA: TGTGCCAGCAGGGTAACCTTTGGCGAGCAGTACTTC

V gene: TRBV6-2/TRBV6-3
D gene: .
clone size: many
J gene: TRBJ1-5
CDR3 protein: CASSWDLSNQPQHF
CDR3 DNA: TGTGCCAGCAGCTGGGACCTAAGCAATCAGCCCCAGCATTTT

V gene: TRBV16
D gene: .
clone size: .
J gene: TRBJ1-2
CDR3 protein: CASSQFRGYTF
CDR3 DNA: TGTGCCAGCAGCCAATTTCGCGGCTACACCTTC

V gene: TRBV11-2
D gene: .
clone size: many
J gene: TRBJ1-2
CDR3 protein: CASSSPKGRPDYGYTF
CDR3 DNA: TGTGCCAGCAGCTCCCCGAAGGGCAGGCCCGACTATGGCTACACCTTC

V gene: TRBV12-5
D gene: TRBD1
clone size: .
J gene: TRBJ1-5
CDR3 protein: CASGFPTSTGTGAWNQPQHF
CDR3 DNA: TGTGCTAGTGGTTTCCCAACTTCTACCGGGACAGGGGCCTGGAATCAGCCCCAGCATTTT

V gene: TRBV4-1
D gene: TRBD2
clone size: many
J gene: TRBJ2-7
CDR3 protein: CASSQARSGGPYEQYF
CDR3 DNA: TGCGCCAGCAGCCAGGCCCGGAGCGGGGGGCCCTACGAGCAGTACTTC

V gene: TRBV12-5
D gene: .
clone size: many
J gene: TRBJ1-2
CDR3 protein: CASGLASGRVQGYTF
CDR3 DNA: TGTGCTAGTGGTTTGGCCTCTGGGAGGGTACAAGGCTACACCTTC

V gene: TRBV27
D gene: .
clone size: .
J gene: TRBJ2-7
CDR3 protein: CASSLSETGAYEQYF
CDR3 DNA: TGTGCCAGCAGTCTCTCCGAGACAGGAGCCTACGAGCAGTACTTC

V gene: TRBV29-1
D gene: .
clone size: .
J gene: TRBJ2-7
CDR3 protein: CSFGQRDYEQYF
CDR3 DNA: TGCAGCTTTGGACAGCGGGACTACGAGCAGTACTTC

V gene: TRBV5-8
D gene: TRBD1
clone size: many
J gene: TRBJ1-5
CDR3 protein: CASSQGQNSNQPQHF
CDR3 DNA: TGTGCCAGCAGCCAGGGACAGAATAGCAATCAGCCCCAGCATTTT

V gene: TRBV9
D gene: TRBD1
clone size: .
J gene: TRBJ1-5
CDR3 protein: CASSEPGQGKYSNQPQHF
CDR3 DNA: TGTGCCAGCAGCGAACCGGGACAGGGAAAGTATAGCAATCAGCCCCAGCATTTT

V gene: TRBV10-3
D gene: TRBD2
clone size: .
J gene: TRBJ2-2
CDR3 protein: CAISDPGLVTGELFF
CDR3 DNA: TGTGCCATCAGTGACCCGGGACTAGTGACCGGGGAGCTGTTTTTT

V gene: TRBV30
D gene: .
clone size: many
J gene: TRBJ2-7
CDR3 protein: CACMDSSSYEQYF
CDR3 DNA: TGTGCCTGCATGGACAGTAGCTCCTACGAGCAGTACTTC

V gene: TRBV5-8
D gene: .
clone size: .
J gene: TRBJ2-7
CDR3 protein: CASTGGQTYEQYF
CDR3 DNA: TGTGCCAGCACCGGTGGACAGACCTACGAGCAGTACTTC

V gene: TRBV20-1
D gene: .
clone size: few
J gene: TRBJ1-1
CDR3 protein: CSARVPTNTEAFF
CDR3 DNA: TGCAGTGCTAGAGTCCCAACGAACACTGAAGCTTTCTTT

V gene: TRBV9
D gene: .
clone size: many
J gene: TRBJ1-1
CDR3 protein: CASSAAQGMNTEAFF
CDR3 DNA: TGTGCCAGCAGCGCGGCCCAGGGTATGAACACTGAAGCTTTCTTT

V gene: TRBV7-2
D gene: .
clone size: many
J gene: TRBJ1-2
CDR3 protein: CASSPGFDYGYTF
CDR3 DNA: TGTGCCAGCAGCCCAGGGTTTGACTATGGCTACACCTTC

V gene: TRBV29-1
D gene: TRBD1
clone size: many
J gene: TRBJ1-2
CDR3 protein: CSVGDSAYGYTF
CDR3 DNA: TGCAGCGTTGGGGACAGCGCCTATGGCTACACCTTC

V gene: TRBV6-1
D gene: TRBD2
clone size: .
J gene: TRBJ2-7
CDR3 protein: CASSDGLALSSYEQYF
CDR3 DNA: TGTGCCAGCAGTGACGGACTAGCTTTGAGCTCCTACGAGCAGTACTTC

V gene: TRBV27
D gene: .
clone size: many
J gene: TRBJ2-7
CDR3 protein: CASSPRSKLGEQYF
CDR3 DNA: TGTGCCAGCAGTCCCCGTAGTAAACTGGGCGAGCAGTACTTC

V gene: TRBV12-3/TRBV12-4
D gene: .
clone size: many
J gene: TRBJ2-4
CDR3 protein: CASSLASLGVEAKNIQYF
CDR3 DNA: TGTGCCAGCAGTTTAGCGTCCCTGGGGGTTGAGGCCAAAAACATTCAGTACTTC

V gene: TRBV6-1
D gene: .
clone size: many
J gene: TRBJ1-2
CDR3 protein: CASSVRGNYGYTF
CDR3 DNA: TGTGCCAGCAGTGTAAGGGGGAACTATGGCTACACCTTC

V gene: TRBV11-3
D gene: TRBD1
clone size: many
J gene: TRBJ1-1
CDR3 protein: CASSETGEDWTEAFF
CDR3 DNA: TGTGCCAGCAGCGAAACAGGGGAGGATTGGACTGAAGCTTTCTTT

V gene: TRBV12-3/TRBV12-4
D gene: .
clone size: many
J gene: TRBJ1-3
CDR3 protein: CASSSNSGNTIYF
CDR3 DNA: TGTGCCAGCAGTTCCAACTCTGGAAACACCATATATTTT

V gene: TRBV19
D gene: TRBD2
clone size: many
J gene: TRBJ2-7
CDR3 protein: CASSQPGRSGDEQYF
CDR3 DNA: TGTGCCAGTAGTCAACCGGGGCGAAGCGGGGACGAGCAGTACTTC

V gene: TRBV20-1
D gene: .
clone size: few
J gene: TRBJ1-2
CDR3 protein: CSALATVNYGYTF
CDR3 DNA: TGCAGTGCGCTAGCGACAGTTAACTATGGCTACACCTTC

V gene: TRBV28
D gene: .
clone size: many
J gene: TRBJ2-7
CDR3 protein: CASSLFDLGSSYEQYF
CDR3 DNA: TGTGCCAGCAGTTTATTTGACTTGGGGAGCTCCTACGAGCAGTACTTC

V gene: TRBV5-1
D gene: .
clone size: many
J gene: TRBJ1-1
CDR3 protein: CASSQYLTGQPQNTEAFF
CDR3 DNA: TGCGCCAGCAGCCAATACCTGACCGGACAGCCCCAGAACACTGAAGCTTTCTTT

V gene: TRBV6-1
D gene: .
clone size: .
J gene: TRBJ2-5
CDR3 protein: CASMGQETQYF
CDR3 DNA: TGTGCCAGCATGGGTCAAGAGACCCAGTACTTC

V gene: TRBV30
D gene: .
clone size: .
J gene: TRBJ1-1
CDR3 protein: CAWGKGGGAEAFF
CDR3 DNA: TGTGCCTGGGGTAAGGGGGGGGGCGCTGAAGCTTTCTTT

V gene: TRBV12-3/TRBV12-4
D gene: TRBD1
clone size: .
J gene: TRBJ1-5
CDR3 protein: CASSLGTVMSNQPQHF
CDR3 DNA: TGTGCCAGCAGTTTGGGGACAGTTATGAGCAATCAGCCCCAGCATTTT

V gene: TRBV5-1
D gene: .
clone size: .
J gene: TRBJ2-5
CDR3 protein: CASSGDPLLETQYF
CDR3 DNA: TGCGCCAGCAGCGGGGACCCTTTACTGGAGACCCAGTACTTC

V gene: TRBV27
D gene: TRBD2
clone size: many
J gene: TRBJ2-2
CDR3 protein: CASSLLGGRVPGELFF
CDR3 DNA: TGTGCCAGCAGTTTATTGGGCGGGAGGGTACCCGGGGAGCTGTTTTTT

V gene: TRBV10-3
D gene: .
clone size: .
J gene: TRBJ2-4
CDR3 protein: CAISESPGEGQYF
CDR3 DNA: TGTGCCATCAGTGAGTCGCCGGGGGAAGGTCAGTACTTC

V gene: TRBV6-1
D gene: TRBD1
clone size: many
J gene: TRBJ1-2
CDR3 protein: CASRQSGGGARGYTF
CDR3 DNA: TGTGCCAGCAGACAATCCGGAGGGGGCGCGAGGGGCTACACCTTC

V gene: TRBV6-4
D gene: .
clone size: many
J gene: TRBJ1-1
CDR3 protein: CASSTRETEAFF
CDR3 DNA: TGTGCCAGCAGTACCCGGGAGACTGAAGCTTTCTTT

V gene: TRBV12-3/TRBV12-4
D gene: .
clone size: many
J gene: TRBJ1-2
CDR3 protein: CASRRGRHMYGYTF
CDR3 DNA: TGTGCCAGCAGGCGGGGACGGCATATGTATGGCTACACCTTC

V gene: TRBV6-1
D gene: TRBD1
clone size: many
J gene: TRBJ1-6
CDR3 protein: CASSPRDSESPLHF
CDR3 DNA: TGTGCCAGCAGTCCGCGGGACAGCGAATCACCCCTCCACTTT

V gene: TRBV6-1
D gene: .
clone size: few
J gene: TRBJ1-2
CDR3 protein: CASSDIRGRGKYGYTF
CDR3 DNA: TGTGCCAGCAGTGACATCCGGGGCCGGGGGAAGTATGGCTACACCTTC

V gene: TRBV27
D gene: .
clone size: many
J gene: TRBJ1-5
CDR3 protein: CARSRGAGQPQHF
CDR3 DNA: TGTGCCAGAAGTCGGGGGGCAGGTCAGCCCCAGCATTTC

V gene: TRBV20-1
D gene: .
clone size: many
J gene: TRBJ2-2
CDR3 protein: CSARRWGADTGELFF
CDR3 DNA: TGCAGTGCTAGAAGGTGGGGAGCGGACACCGGGGAGCTGTTTTTT

V gene: TRBV6-1
D gene: .
clone size: many
J gene: TRBJ1-5
CDR3 protein: CASSTHRDSNQPQHF
CDR3 DNA: TGTGCCAGCAGTACCCACAGGGACAGCAATCAGCCCCAGCATTTT

V gene: TRBV7-2
D gene: .
clone size: .
J gene: TRBJ1-5
CDR3 protein: CASSLALGEGGQPQHF
CDR3 DNA: TGTGCCAGCAGCTTAGCGCTGGGAGAGGGCGGCCAGCCCCAGCATTTT

V gene: TRBV11-2
D gene: .
clone size: many
J gene: TRBJ2-5
CDR3 protein: CASSPEGGWLETQYF
CDR3 DNA: TGTGCCAGCAGCCCCGAGGGGGGCTGGTTAGAGACCCAGTACTTC

V gene: TRBV5-1
D gene: .
clone size: .
J gene: TRBJ2-7
CDR3 protein: CASSYQVSYEQYF
CDR3 DNA: TGCGCCAGCAGCTATCAGGTCTCCTACGAGCAGTACTTC

V gene: TRBV7-9
D gene: .
clone size: .
J gene: TRBJ2-7
CDR3 protein: CASSLYGWGEQYF
CDR3 DNA: TGTGCCAGCAGCTTATATGGTTGGGGGGAGCAGTACTTC